This TCR beta chain was documented in a study of T-cell reconstitution after alpha-beta-depleted transplantation in children. Study results and limitations: T-cell numbers and diversity one year post-transplant derived largely from freshly generated T cells.

For TCRbeta, the library was prepared with unique molecular identifiers. TCRdb processed the PCR reads anew with MiXCR; each CDR3 protein has one entry. The top ten hold about a third of the sample, which has about 610,000 distinct CDR3 sequences, 27% seen once. The CDR3 contains 13 residues. V lost 7 bases to trimming and J lost 7 bases, with 17 bases between them. CDR1 is DFQATT, CDR2 SNEGSKA, per germline (reference sequence). Details on this clonotype: Its specificity is not known.

This material consisted of PBMCs, taken before TCRalphabeta/CD19-depleted stem cell transplant. The origin of this receptor is a boy in the first two years of life with Wiskott-Aldrich syndrome, due to receive a stem cell transplant. This chain connects TRBV20-1 to TRBJ2-1; D might be TRBD2 (6 bases). The CDR3 protein is CSVATSGNNEQFF. The DNA for the CDR3 is TGCAGTGTCGCGACTAGTGGGAATAATGAGCAGTTCTTC.